Presented here are 21 T cell receptor beta chains from one specimen sequenced in a study of Graves' ophthalmopathy and Graves' hyperthyroidism. Amplification of TCR beta CDR3 regions used RNA transcripts. HTBI-primed RT-PCR formed the first round, and a multiplex PCR formed the second. TCRdb passed the multiplex PCR reads through MiXCR, listing each CDR3 protein once. The sample holds roughly 300,000 distinct CDR3 sequences, 15% to 20% seen once. Sequencing was done on a sample of peripheral blood. The receptors come from an adult man with Graves' ophthalmopathy.

V usage is TRBV29-1 and J usage is TRBJ1-1; D not certain. CDR1 and CDR2 (germline): SQVTM, ANQGSEA. The CDR3 consists of 12 residues. Trimming took off 6 bases at V and 4 bases at J, with 12 bases between the two ends. The CDR3 nucleotides read TGCAGCGTGACCTCGTCCCCCACTGAAGCTTTCTTT. Its protein product is CSVTSSPTEAFF.

This clonotype has a count of ten or more. J is TRBJ1-1 and V is TRBV19, with D hard to call. V lost 0 bases and J 5 bases, leaving 10 bases between the germline ends. Germline V gives CDR1 LNHDA, CDR2 SQIVND (reference sequence). The CDR3 loop spans 14 amino acids. Here the CDR3 DNA reads TGTGCCAGTAGTATAGATCGAGGGTCTACTGAAGCTTTCTTT. Translation gives CASSIDRGSTEAFF.

This clonotype was recorded at least ten times. The CDR3, as DNA: TGTGCCAGCAGTTGGGTCAGAAAAGCCCGTGGAAACACCATATATTTT. Protein: CASSWVRKARGNTIYF. The chain couples TRBV28 to TRBJ1-3, with D unclear. CDR1 is MDHEN and CDR2 is SYDVKM in the germline V gene. V was pared by 4 bases and J by 3 bases, with 16 bases between. The CDR3 runs to 16 residues.

This clonotype was counted many times. The rearrangement joins TRBV5-1 to TRBJ1-6, with D maybe TRBD1 (5 bases). V was cut by 4 bases and J by 9 bases, with 8 bases left in between. This CDR3 comprises 12 residues. Germline values: CDR1 SGHRS, CDR2 YFSETQ. The CDR3 nucleotides are TGCGCCAGCAGCCCAGGGACTTCACCCCTCCACTTT. Its translation: CASSPGTSPLHF. The full variable domain, in which reference TRBV5-1 and TRBJ1-6 provide the parts outside the CDR3, is KAGVTQTPRYLIKTRGQQVTLSCSPISGHRSVSWYQQTPGQGLQFLFEYFSETQRNKGNFPGRFSGRQFSNSRSEMNVSTLELGDSALYLCASSPGTSPLHFGNGTRLTVT.

This clonotype has ten or more counts. The chain couples TRBV5-1 to TRBJ1-2; D unclear. The CDR3 totals 15 residues. The V gene lost 0 bases and the J gene lost 4 bases, with 13 bases spanning the gap. Germline V lookup: CDR1 SGHRS, CDR2 YFSETQ. The CDR3 DNA reads TGCGCCAGCAGCTTGGGGGCGTCTCTTGCCTATGGCTACACCTTC. This gives the protein CASSLGASLAYGYTF. Complete variable domain (other parts from reference TRBV5-1 and TRBJ1-2): KAGVTQTPRYLIKTRGQQVTLSCSPISGHRSVSWYQQTPGQGLQFLFEYFSETQRNKGNFPGRFSGRQFSNSRSEMNVSTLELGDSALYLCASSLGASLAYGYTFGSGTRLTVV.

Ten or more counts support this clonotype. V is TRBV19 and J is TRBJ1-2, with D maybe TRBD1 (5 bases). Germline CDR1 and CDR2: LNHDA and SQIVND (reference sequence). This CDR3 is 14 amino acids long. With 5 bases removed from V and 8 bases from J, the gap between germline ends came to 18 bases. The CDR3 nucleotides are TGTGCCAGTAGTTTTGGGGCAGAGGCATTCGGCTACACCTTC. Amino acid sequence: CASSFGAEAFGYTF.

This clonotype was observed many times. The rearrangement uses TRBV12-3 or TRBV12-4 and TRBJ1-5, with a possible D match to TRBD1 (6 bases). The CDR3 consists of 13 residues. V was trimmed by 5 bases and J by 3 bases, leaving 8 bases between them. The CDR3 loop reads CASSTGINQPQHF. The CDR3 DNA sequence: TGTGCCAGCAGTACAGGGATCAATCAGCCCCAGCATTTT.

This clonotype was seen repeatedly, ten times or more. The rearrangement uses TRBV6-2 or TRBV6-3 and TRBJ2-7; 7 nucleotides align to TRBD1. The ends lost 5 bases at V and 5 bases at J; junction bases unmatched: 6. Germline V lookup: CDR1 MNHEY, CDR2 SVGEGT. The CDR3 is 13 residues long. CDR3 amino acids: CASSPTGTDEQYF. The CDR3 bases are TGTGCCAGCAGTCCCACCGGGACAGACGAGCAGTACTTC.

This clonotype was found many times. This chain links TRBV4-3 with TRBJ1-6; possible D gene TRBD1, 6 bases. The CDR3 extends over 16 amino acids. From germline, CDR1 is LGHNA and CDR2 YSLEER. With 1 base removed from V and 10 bases from J, the gap between germline ends came to 17 bases. DNA for the CDR3: TGCGCCAGCAGCCAAGCGTCAGGGGTGCAGGGCTCACCCCTCCACTTT. Translation gives CASSQASGVQGSPLHF.

The sample holds many counts of this clonotype. A read error may explain this, as a much larger clone is one base away. The chain recombines TRBV12-3 or TRBV12-4 with TRBJ1-2; the D gene is possibly TRBD1 (6 bases). The CDR3 spans 15 residues. DNA of the CDR3: TGTGCCAGCAGTTTGGTCGCCAGGGACAACTATGGCTACATCTTC. As protein: CASSLVARDNYGYIF.

This clonotype was seen repeatedly, ten times or more. This sequence joins TRBV30 and TRBJ1-1, with no clear D. The CDR3 is 13 amino acids. The V gene's germline CDR1 is GTSNPN and CDR2 SVGIG (reference sequence). The V end lost 0 bases, the J end lost 0 bases, and 5 bases lay between the germline ends. The CDR3 coding sequence is TGTGCCTGGAGTGTAAAGCTGAACACTGAAGCTTTCTTT. It specifies CAWSVKLNTEAFF.

Regarding this clonotype: It may be a read error: a sequence one base away is much more abundant. The rearrangement joins TRBV7-2 to TRBJ2-2, with 7 bases lining up with TRBD2. CDR3 length: 14 residues. Germline V gives CDR1 SGHTA, CDR2 FQGNSA. The V segment lost 2 bases and the J segment 7 bases; nucleotides outside the gene matches: 4. CDR3: CASSLSGAGGELFF. The CDR3 nucleotides are TGTGCCAGCAGCTTAAGCGGGGCGGGCGGGGAGCTGTTTTTT.

This clonotype was detected a few times. With a much larger clone just one base away, this may be a read error. The CDR3 DNA reads as TGTGCCACCAGCATACCCAATCAGCCCCAGCATTTT. Amino acid sequence: CATSIPNQPQHF. V usage is TRBV15 and J usage is TRBJ1-5; the D is unclear. The germline CDR1 and CDR2 sequences are LNHNV and YYDKDF (reference sequence). This CDR3 contains 12 residues. The ends were cut back, 4 bases at V and 3 bases at J, with 4 bases in the middle.

There are many counts of this clonotype. The chain couples TRBV7-2 to TRBJ2-7; D assignment may be TRBD1 or TRBD2 (5 bases each). Germline CDR1 SGHTA, CDR2 FQGNSA. Trimming removed 0 bases at V and 2 bases at J, with 11 bases between. This CDR3 contains 15 residues. The CDR3 here is CASSLARDRTYEQYF. In nucleotides, the CDR3 is TGTGCCAGCAGCTTAGCCCGGGACCGAACCTACGAGCAGTACTTC. The full variable domain, its missing parts supplied by reference TRBV7-2 and TRBJ2-7, is GAGVSQSPSNKVTEKGKDVELRCDPISGHTALYWYRQSLGQGLEFLIYFQGNSAPDKSGLPSDRFSAERTGGSVSTLTIQRTQQEDSAVYLCASSLARDRTYEQYFGPGTRLTVT.

This clonotype was seen ten or more times. V is TRBV29-1 and J is TRBJ1-1, with D unresolved. V lost 4 bases and J 0 bases, leaving 9 bases between the germline ends. CDR3 length equals 13 residues. Germline V gene lookup returns CDR1 SQVTM and CDR2 ANQGSEA. The CDR3 nucleotides read TGCAGCGTTGGCGTCACTTTGAACACTGAAGCTTTCTTT. Encoded protein: CSVGVTLNTEAFF.

This clonotype was seen at least ten times. This sequence joins TRBV11-1 and TRBJ1-2, with a weak D call TRBD1 (6 bases). The CDR3 has 17 residues. Trimming took 4 bases from V and 3 from J, leaving 21 bases between them. Germline V CDR1 and CDR2: SGHAT, FQDESV (reference sequence). CDR3 sequence (DNA): TGTGCCAGCAGCTCCCTGACCGGGACAATCAGAGACTATGGCTACACCTTC. Encoded protein: CASSSLTGTIRDYGYTF.

The genes are TRBV7-3 and TRBJ2-7; 14 nucleotides align to TRBD2. The germline CDR1 and CDR2 sequences are SGHTA and FQGTGA. This CDR3 region has 15 residues. J was trimmed by 5 bases and V by 3 bases; bases with no gene match: 3. The CDR3 is CASSLGLAGVHEQYF. The CDR3 coding sequence is TGTGCCAGCAGCTTGGGACTAGCGGGAGTACACGAGCAGTACTTC.

In its sample, this clonotype was seen many times. The CDR3 DNA reads TGTGCCAGCAATAAGGACTCCCGGGTGGAGACCCAGTACTTC. Protein: CASNKDSRVETQYF. The chain employs TRBV6-2 or TRBV6-3 and TRBJ2-5; D might be TRBD2 (5 bases). This CDR3 is 14 amino acids long. V was trimmed by 7 bases and J by 5 bases, leaving 17 bases between them. Germline CDR1 and CDR2: MNHEY and SVGEGT.

V gene TRBV6-1 combines with J gene TRBJ2-5; no clear D gene. The germline gives CDR1 MNHNS, CDR2 SASEGT. Trimming removed 2 bases from V and 2 bases from J, with 12 bases in between. The CDR3 has 15 amino acids. The CDR3: CASSESRAPQETQYF. CDR3 nucleotide sequence: TGTGCCAGCAGTGAAAGCCGGGCCCCACAAGAGACCCAGTACTTC.

This chain links TRBV7-9 with TRBJ1-5, with D unclear. Germline CDR1 is SEHNR and CDR2 is FQNEAQ (reference sequence). Trimming stripped 5 bases from V and 4 bases from J, with 12 bases between. This CDR3 contains 14 residues. DNA of the CDR3: TGTGCCAGCAGCCGAGGTGGGGTGAATCAGCCCCAGCATTTT. Translation: CASSRGGVNQPQHF.

This clonotype was counted ten times or more. This chain joins TRBV7-9 and TRBJ1-5; D unresolved. This CDR3 is built from 15 residues. Trimming took 0 bases from V and 7 from J, leaving 13 bases between them. Germline lookup yields CDR1 SEHNR and CDR2 FQNEAQ (reference sequence). CDR3 protein: CASSLASPGPQPQHF. The CDR3 DNA is TGTGCCAGCAGCTTAGCGAGCCCGGGCCCGCAGCCCCAGCATTTT.